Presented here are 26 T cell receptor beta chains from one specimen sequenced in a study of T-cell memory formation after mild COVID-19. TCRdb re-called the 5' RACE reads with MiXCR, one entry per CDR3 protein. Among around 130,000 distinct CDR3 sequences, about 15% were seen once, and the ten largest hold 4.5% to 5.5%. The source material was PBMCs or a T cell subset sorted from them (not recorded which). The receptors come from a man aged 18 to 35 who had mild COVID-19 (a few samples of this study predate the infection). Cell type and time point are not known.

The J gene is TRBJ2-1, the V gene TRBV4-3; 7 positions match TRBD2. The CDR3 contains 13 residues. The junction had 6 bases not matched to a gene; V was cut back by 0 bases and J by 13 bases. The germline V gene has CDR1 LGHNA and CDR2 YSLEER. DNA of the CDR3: TGCGCCAGCAGCCAAGACTTCCGGGGGGTACAGTTCTTC. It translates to CASSQDFRGVQFF.

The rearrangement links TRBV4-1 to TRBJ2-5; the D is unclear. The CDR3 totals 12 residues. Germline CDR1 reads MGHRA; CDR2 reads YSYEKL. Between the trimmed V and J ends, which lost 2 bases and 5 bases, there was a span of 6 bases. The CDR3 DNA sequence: TGCGCCAGCAGCCAACCCTGGGAGACCCAGTACTTC. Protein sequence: CASSQPWETQYF.

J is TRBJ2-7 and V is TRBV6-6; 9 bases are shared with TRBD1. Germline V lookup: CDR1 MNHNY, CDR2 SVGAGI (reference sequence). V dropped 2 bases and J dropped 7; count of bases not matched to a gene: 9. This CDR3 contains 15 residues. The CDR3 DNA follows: TGTGCCAGCAGTTACACCGGGACAGGGAATGGGGAGCAGTACGTC. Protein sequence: CASSYTGTGNGEQYV.

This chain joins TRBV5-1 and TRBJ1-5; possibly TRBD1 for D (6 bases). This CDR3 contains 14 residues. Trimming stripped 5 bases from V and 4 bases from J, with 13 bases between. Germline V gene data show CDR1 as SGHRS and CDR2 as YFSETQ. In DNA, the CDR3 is TGCGCCAGCAGTACAGGGCAGCCGAATCAGCCCCAGCATTTT. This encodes CASSTGQPNQPQHF.

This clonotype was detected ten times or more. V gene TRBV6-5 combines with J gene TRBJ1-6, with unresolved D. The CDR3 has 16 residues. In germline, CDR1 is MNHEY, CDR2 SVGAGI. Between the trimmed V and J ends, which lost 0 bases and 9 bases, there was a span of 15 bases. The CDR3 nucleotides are TGTGCCAGCAGTTACTCGGCCAGCTGGGGTGGTTCACCCCTCCACTTT. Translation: CASSYSASWGGSPLHF.

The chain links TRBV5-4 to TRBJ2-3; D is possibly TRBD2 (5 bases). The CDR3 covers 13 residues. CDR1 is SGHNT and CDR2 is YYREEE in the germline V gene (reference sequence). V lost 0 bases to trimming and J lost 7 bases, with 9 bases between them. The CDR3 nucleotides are TGTGCCAGCAGCTTGGTAGAGCGGCATACGCAGTATTTT. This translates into CASSLVERHTQYF.

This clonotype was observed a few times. The CDR3 sequence is CSARGPSTDTQYF. The CDR3 region has the DNA TGCAGTGCTCGGGGACCCAGCACAGATACGCAGTATTTT. The genes are TRBV20-1 and TRBJ2-3; either TRBD1 or TRBD2 may supply D (5 bases each). This CDR3 has 13 amino acids. From germline, CDR1 is DFQATT and CDR2 SNEGSKA (reference sequence). V was pared by 5 bases and J by 0 bases, with 9 bases between.

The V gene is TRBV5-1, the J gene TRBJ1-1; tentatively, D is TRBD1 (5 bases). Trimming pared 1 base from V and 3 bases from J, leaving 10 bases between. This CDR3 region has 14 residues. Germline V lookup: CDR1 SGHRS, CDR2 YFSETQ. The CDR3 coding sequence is TGCGCCAGCAGCTTGAGGGGATTTGACACTGAAGCTTTCTTT. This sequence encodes CASSLRGFDTEAFF. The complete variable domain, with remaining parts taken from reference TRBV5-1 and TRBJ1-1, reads KAGVTQTPRYLIKTRGQQVTLSCSPISGHRSVSWYQQTPGQGLQFLFEYFSETQRNKGNFPGRFSGRQFSNSRSEMNVSTLELGDSALYLCASSLRGFDTEAFFGQGTRLTVV.

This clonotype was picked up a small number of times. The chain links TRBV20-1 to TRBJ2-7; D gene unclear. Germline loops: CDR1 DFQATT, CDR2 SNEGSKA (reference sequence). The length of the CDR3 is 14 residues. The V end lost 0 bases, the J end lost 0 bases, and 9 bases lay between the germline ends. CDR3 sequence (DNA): TGCAGTGCTAGAGACGATCTGAGCTCCTACGAGCAGTACGTC. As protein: CSARDDLSSYEQYV.

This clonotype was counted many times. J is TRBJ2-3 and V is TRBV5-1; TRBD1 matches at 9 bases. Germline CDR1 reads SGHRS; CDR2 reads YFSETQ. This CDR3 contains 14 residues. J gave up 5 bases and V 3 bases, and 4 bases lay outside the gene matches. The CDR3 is CASSYDRGLDTQYF. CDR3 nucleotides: TGCGCCAGCAGCTACGACAGGGGGTTAGATACGCAGTATTTT.

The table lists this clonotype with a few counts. CDR3 DNA sequence: TGTGCCAGCAGCCTGGACAGGGTAAACACCGGGGAGCTGTTTTTT. This encodes CASSLDRVNTGELFF. The chain uses TRBV21-1 and TRBJ2-2; the tabulated D call, TRBD1, remains unverified against the DNA. TRBV21-1 is noted as a pseudogene. The CDR3 has 15 amino acids.

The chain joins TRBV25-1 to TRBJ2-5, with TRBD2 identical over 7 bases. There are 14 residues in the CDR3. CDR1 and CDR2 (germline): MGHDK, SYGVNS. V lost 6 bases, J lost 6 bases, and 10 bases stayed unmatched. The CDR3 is CASREDGRFKTQYF. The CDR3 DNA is TGTGCCAGCAGGGAGGACGGGAGGTTTAAGACCCAGTACTTC. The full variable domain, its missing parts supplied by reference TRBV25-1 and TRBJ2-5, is EADIYQTPRYLVIGTGKKITLECSQTMGHDKMYWYQQDPGMELHLIHYSYGVNSTEKGDLSSESTVSRIRTEHFPLTLESARPSHTSQYLCASREDGRFKTQYFGPGTRLLVL.

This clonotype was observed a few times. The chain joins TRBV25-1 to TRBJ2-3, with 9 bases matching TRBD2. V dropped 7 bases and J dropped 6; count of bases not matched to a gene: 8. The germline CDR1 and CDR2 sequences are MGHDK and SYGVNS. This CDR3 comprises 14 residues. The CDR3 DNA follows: TGTGCCAGCACCCCTAGCGGGGCGAAGGATACGCAGTATTTT. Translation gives CASTPSGAKDTQYF.

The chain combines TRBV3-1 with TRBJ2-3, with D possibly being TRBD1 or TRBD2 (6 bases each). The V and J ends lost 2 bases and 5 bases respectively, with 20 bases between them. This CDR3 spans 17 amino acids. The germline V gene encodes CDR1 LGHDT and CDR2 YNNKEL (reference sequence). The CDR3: CASSQTRGWGAGDTQYF. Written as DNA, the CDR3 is TGTGCCAGCAGCCAAACCCGCGGCTGGGGGGCAGGAGATACGCAGTATTTT.

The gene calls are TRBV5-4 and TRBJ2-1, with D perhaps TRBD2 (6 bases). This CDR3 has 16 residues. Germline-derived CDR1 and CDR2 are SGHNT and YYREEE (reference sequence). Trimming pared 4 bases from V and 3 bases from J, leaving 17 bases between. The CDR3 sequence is CASSPPRSGYYNEQFF. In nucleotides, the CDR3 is TGTGCCAGCAGCCCCCCAAGGAGCGGGTACTACAATGAGCAGTTCTTC.

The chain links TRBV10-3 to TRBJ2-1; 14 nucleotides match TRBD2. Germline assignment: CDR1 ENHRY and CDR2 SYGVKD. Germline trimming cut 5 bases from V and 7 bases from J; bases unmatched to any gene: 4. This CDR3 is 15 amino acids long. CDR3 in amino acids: CAISKGLAGVNEQFF. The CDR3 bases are TGTGCCATCAGTAAGGGACTAGCGGGGGTGAATGAGCAGTTCTTC.

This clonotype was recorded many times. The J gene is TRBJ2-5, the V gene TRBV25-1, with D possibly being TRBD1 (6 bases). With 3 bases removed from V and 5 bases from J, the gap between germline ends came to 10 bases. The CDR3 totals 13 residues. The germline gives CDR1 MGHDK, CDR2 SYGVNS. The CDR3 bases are TGTGCCAGCAGTGAGGGGGCTACGGAGACCCAGTACTTC. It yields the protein CASSEGATETQYF.

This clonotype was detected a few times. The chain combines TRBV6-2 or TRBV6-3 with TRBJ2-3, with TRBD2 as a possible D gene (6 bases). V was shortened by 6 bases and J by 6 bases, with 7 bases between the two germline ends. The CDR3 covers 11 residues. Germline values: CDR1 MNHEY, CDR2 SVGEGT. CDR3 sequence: CASRDYDTQYF. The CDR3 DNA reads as TGTGCCAGCAGGGACTACGATACGCAGTATTTT.

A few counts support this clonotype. DNA of the CDR3: TGTGCCAGCAGCTTAGCGATTGGTGGGGGCCGCACCGGGGAGCTGTTTTTT. Protein: CASSLAIGGGRTGELFF. The J gene is TRBJ2-2, the V gene TRBV7-2; tentatively, D is TRBD1 (6 bases). Trimming removed 0 bases at V and 4 bases at J, with 15 bases between. The CDR3 length is 17 residues. Germline assignment: CDR1 SGHTA and CDR2 FQGNSA.

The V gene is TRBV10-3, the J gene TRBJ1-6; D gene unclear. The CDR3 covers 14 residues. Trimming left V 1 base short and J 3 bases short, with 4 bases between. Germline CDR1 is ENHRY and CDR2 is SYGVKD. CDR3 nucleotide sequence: TGTGCCATCAGTGAGTACGGCTATAATTCACCCCTCCACTTT. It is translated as CAISEYGYNSPLHF.

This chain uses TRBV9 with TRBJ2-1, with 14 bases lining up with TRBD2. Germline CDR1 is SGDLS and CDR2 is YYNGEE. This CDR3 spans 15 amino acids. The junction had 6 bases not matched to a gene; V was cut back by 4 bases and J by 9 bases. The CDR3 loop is CASSPMGLAGAEQFF. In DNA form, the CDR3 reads TGTGCCAGCAGCCCGATGGGACTAGCGGGGGCTGAGCAGTTCTTC.

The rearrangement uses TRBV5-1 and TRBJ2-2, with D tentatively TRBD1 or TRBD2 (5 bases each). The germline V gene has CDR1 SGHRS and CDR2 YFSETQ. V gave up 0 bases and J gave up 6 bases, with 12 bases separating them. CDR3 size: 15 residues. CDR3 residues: CASSLERGPAGELFF. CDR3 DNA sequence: TGCGCCAGCAGCTTGGAGAGGGGTCCGGCCGGGGAGCTGTTTTTT.

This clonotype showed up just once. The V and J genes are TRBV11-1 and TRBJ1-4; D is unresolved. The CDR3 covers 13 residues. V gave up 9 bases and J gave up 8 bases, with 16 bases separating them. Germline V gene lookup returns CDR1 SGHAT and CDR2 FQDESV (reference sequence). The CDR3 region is CASSVSTGEKLFF. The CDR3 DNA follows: TGTGCCAGTTCAGTCTCAACGGGCGAAAAACTGTTTTTT.

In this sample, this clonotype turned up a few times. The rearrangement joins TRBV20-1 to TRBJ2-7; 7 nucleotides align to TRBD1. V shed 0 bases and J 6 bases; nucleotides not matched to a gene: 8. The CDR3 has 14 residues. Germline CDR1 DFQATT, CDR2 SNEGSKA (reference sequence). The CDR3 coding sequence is TGCAGTGCTAGAGAGAGGCAGGGGACAGCCGAGCAGTACTTC. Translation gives CSARERQGTAEQYF.

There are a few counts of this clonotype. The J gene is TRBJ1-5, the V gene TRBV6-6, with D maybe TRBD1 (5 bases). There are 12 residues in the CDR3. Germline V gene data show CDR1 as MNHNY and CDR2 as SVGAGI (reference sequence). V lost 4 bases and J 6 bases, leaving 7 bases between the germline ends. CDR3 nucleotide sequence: TGTGCCAGCAGTTCGACAGTTCAGCCCCAGCATTTT. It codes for CASSSTVQPQHF.

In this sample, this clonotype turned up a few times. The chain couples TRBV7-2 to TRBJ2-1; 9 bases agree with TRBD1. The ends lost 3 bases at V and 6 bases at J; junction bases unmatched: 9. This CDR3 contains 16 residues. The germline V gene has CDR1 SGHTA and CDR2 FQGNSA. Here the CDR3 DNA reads TGTGCCAGCAGCTTGGGGGCGGACAGGGGTTCCAATGAGCAGTTCTTC. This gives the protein CASSLGADRGSNEQFF.